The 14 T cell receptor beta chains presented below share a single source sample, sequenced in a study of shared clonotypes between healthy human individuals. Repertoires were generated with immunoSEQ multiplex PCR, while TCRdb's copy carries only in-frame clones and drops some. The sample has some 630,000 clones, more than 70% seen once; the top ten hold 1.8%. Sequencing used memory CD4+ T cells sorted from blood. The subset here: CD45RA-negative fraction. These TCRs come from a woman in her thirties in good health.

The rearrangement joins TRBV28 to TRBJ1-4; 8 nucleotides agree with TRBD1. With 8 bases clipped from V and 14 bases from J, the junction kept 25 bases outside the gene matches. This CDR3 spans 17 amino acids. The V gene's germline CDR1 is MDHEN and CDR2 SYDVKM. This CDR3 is CASGAGGGTGRRKILFF. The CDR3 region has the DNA TGTGCCAGCGGCGCCGGGGGCGGGACAGGTCGGAGAAAAATTCTGTTTTTT.

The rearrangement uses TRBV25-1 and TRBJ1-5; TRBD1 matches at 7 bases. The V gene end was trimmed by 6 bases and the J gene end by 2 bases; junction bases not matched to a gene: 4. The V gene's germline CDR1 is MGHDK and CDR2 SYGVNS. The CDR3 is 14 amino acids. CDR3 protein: CASRDDRGNQPQHF. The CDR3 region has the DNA TGTGCCAGCAGAGACGACAGGGGCAATCAGCCCCAGCATTTT.

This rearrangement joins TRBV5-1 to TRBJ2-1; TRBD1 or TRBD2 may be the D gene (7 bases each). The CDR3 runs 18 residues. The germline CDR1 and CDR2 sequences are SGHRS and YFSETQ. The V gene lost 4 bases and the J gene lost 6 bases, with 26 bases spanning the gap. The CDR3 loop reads CASSPRPGQAGEGNEQFF. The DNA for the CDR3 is TGCGCCAGCAGCCCCCGACCCGGACAGGCGGGGGAGGGCAATGAGCAGTTCTTC. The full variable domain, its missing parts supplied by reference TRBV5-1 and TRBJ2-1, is KAGVTQTPRYLIKTRGQQVTLSCSPISGHRSVSWYQQTPGQGLQFLFEYFSETQRNKGNFPGRFSGRQFSNSRSEMNVSTLELGDSALYLCASSPRPGQAGEGNEQFFGPGTRLTVL.

Here the CDR3 reads CASTITGGRRTEAFF. The DNA for the CDR3 is TGTGCCAGCACCATAACAGGGGGGCGACGGACTGAAGCTTTCTTT. The rearrangement links TRBV27 to TRBJ1-1; TRBD1 aligns across 8 bases. The CDR3 totals 15 residues. Losses at the gene ends were 7 bases for V and 5 bases for J; bases not matched to a gene: 12. Germline CDR1 reads MNHEY; CDR2 reads SMNVEV (reference sequence).

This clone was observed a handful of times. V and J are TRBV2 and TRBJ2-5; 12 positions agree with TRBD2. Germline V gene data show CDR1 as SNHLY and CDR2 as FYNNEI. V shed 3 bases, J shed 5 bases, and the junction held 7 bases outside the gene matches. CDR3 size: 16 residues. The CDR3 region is CASSDPGTSGLETQYF. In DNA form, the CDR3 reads TGTGCCAGCAGTGATCCCGGGACTAGCGGGCTGGAGACCCAGTACTTC.

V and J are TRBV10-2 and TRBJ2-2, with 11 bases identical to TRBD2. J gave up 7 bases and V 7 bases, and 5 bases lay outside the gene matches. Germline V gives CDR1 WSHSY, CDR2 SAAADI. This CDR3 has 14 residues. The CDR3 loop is CASTYSGGGGELFF. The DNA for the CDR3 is TGCGCCAGCACCTATAGCGGGGGGGGCGGGGAGCTGTTTTTT.

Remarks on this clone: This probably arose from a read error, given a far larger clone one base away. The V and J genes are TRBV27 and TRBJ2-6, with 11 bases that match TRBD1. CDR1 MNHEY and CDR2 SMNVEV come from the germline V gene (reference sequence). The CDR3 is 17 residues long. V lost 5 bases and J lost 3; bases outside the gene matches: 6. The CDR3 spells CASSRRTGGNGANVLTF. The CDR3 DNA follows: TGTGCCAGCAGTCGACGGACAGGGGGCAATGGGGCCAACGTCCTGACTTTC.

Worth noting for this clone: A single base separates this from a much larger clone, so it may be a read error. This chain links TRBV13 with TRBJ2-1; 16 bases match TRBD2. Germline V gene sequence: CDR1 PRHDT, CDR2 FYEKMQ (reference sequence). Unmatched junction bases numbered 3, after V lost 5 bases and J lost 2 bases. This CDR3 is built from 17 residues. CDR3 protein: CASSTGLAGGPYNEQFF. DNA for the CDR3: TGTGCCAGCAGCACGGGACTAGCGGGAGGGCCCTACAATGAGCAGTTCTTC.

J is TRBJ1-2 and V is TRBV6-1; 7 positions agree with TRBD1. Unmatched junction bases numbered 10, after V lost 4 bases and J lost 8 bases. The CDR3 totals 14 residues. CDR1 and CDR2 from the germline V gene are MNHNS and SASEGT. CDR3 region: CASSASDRAEGYTF. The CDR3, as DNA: TGTGCCAGCAGTGCTTCCGACAGGGCGGAGGGCTACACCTTC.

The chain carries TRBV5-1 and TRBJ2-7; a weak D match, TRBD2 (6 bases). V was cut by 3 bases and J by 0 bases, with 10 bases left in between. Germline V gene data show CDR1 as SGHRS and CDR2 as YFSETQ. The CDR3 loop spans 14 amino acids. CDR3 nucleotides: TGCGCCAGCAGCTCGGAGCGGGCCTCCTACGAGCAGTACTTC. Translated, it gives CASSSERASYEQYF.

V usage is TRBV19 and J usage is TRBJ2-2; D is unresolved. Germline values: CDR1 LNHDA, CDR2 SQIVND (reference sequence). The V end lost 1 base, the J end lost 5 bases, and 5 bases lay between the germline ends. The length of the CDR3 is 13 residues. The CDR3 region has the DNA TGTGCCAGTAGTATAGGTCCTACCGGGGAGCTGTTTTTT. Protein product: CASSIGPTGELFF.

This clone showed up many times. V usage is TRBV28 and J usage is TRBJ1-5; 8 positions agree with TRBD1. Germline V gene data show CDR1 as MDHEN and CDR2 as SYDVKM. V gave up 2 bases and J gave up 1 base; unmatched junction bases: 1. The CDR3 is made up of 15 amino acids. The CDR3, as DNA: TGTGCCAGCAGTTTACAGGGGGCGAGCAATCAGCCCCAGCATTTT. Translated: CASSLQGASNQPQHF.

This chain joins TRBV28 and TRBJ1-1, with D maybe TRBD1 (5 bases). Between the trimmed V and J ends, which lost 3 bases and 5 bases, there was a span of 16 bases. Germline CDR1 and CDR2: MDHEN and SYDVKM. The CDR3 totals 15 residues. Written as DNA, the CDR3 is TGTGCCAGCAGTTTGGTGCAGGGTTTGAGGACTGAAGCTTTCTTT. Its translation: CASSLVQGLRTEAFF. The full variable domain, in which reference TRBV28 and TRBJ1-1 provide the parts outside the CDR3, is DVKVTQSSRYLVKRTGEKVFLECVQDMDHENMFWYRQDPGLGLRLIYFSYDVKMKEKGDIPEGYSVSREKKERFSLILESASTNQTSMYLCASSLVQGLRTEAFFGQGTRLTVV.

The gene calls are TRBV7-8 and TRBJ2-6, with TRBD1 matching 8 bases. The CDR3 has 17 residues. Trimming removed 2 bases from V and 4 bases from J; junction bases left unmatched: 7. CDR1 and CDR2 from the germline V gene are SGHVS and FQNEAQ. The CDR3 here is CASSLLNRGDGANVLTF. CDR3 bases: TGTGCCAGCAGCTTATTGAACAGGGGGGACGGGGCCAACGTCCTGACTTTC.